This T cell receptor beta chain was captured in a study of OX40 agonist ivuxolimab in advanced cancers. In the case of this clone: Its specificity is unknown.

CDR3 length: 15 residues. With V trimmed by 4 bases and J by 0 bases, 6 bases remained unmatched. In germline, CDR1 is MDHEN, CDR2 SYDVKM. Clones were read by immunoSEQ multiplex PCR, and TCRdb kept only the in-frame ones, dropping some. This table has 45,000 to 60,000 clones, around 93% appearing once. Study-level results: Some nonresponders likewise displayed low normalized T-cell clonal expansion. Dose levels from 0.1 to 3.0 mg/kg saw CD4+ and CD8+ blood T cells expand clonally by week 6. CD8+ T cells (on average) carried more expanded clones than CD4+ T cells.

The study sampled blood at baseline, cycle 4 day 1, and cycle 7 day 1. The clonotype comes from an adult with an advanced solid tumor such as melanoma, head and neck, liver or kidney cancer. The sample consisted of CD4+ or CD8+ T cells sorted from blood, taken in a trial of the OX40 agonist ivuxolimab. This sequence joins TRBV28 and TRBJ2-7; TRBD2 aligns across 7 bases. The CDR3 nucleotides are TGTGCCAGCAGTTCGGCGGGAGCGCTCTCCTACGAGCAGTACTTC. The encoded protein is CASSSAGALSYEQYF.